The present T cell receptor (beta chain) was sequenced within a study of blood T cell repertoires in COVID-19. On the study more broadly: There were acute and convalescent COVID-19 samples, and they came from the United States, Italy and Spain.

There are 14 residues in the CDR3. CDR1 is GTSNPN, CDR2 SVGIG, per germline (reference sequence). The junction had 3 bases not matched to a gene; V was cut back by 1 base and J by 5 bases. Methods used by the authors: Estimated nucleated cell counts came from reference gene primer amplification. Only in-frame clones appear in the TCRdb table, and some are missing; sequencing was by immunoSEQ multiplex PCR. V and J calls and clone size follow that table, whereas D and trimming were derived from the DNA. The sample holds fewer than 250,000 clones; about 80% are singletons and the top ten take about 3.6%. Clinical history as reported by participants underpinned cohort assignment. Exposed study participants had met a COVID-19 case within 2 weeks before entry.

The chain carries TRBV30 and TRBJ2-1; 9 positions agree with TRBD2. The source is a woman between 40 and 55 years old who had been exposed to COVID-19. What was sequenced was PBMCs or T cells enriched from blood (not recorded which). The CDR3 reads CAWSALAGHNEQFF. The CDR3 DNA is TGTGCCTGGAGTGCTCTAGCGGGGCACAATGAGCAGTTCTTC. The full variable domain, rest sourced from reference TRBV30 and TRBJ2-1, is SQTIHQWPATLVQPVGSPLSLECTVEGTSNPNLYWYRQAAGRGLQLLFYSVGIGQISSEVPQNLSASRPQDRQFILSSKKLLLSDSGFYLCAWSALAGHNEQFFGPGTRLTVL.